This passage covers 7 T cell receptor beta chains from one sample sequenced in a study of T cell repertoires in cytomegalovirus infection. TCRdb ran MiXCR on the reads and lists one entry per CDR3 protein. There are 200,000 to 250,000 distinct CDR3 sequences in the sample; about 23% occur only once, and about 18% lies in the top ten. The sequencing input was CD8+ T cells from PBMCs. The receptors shown here come from a human donor in good health (CMV status not recorded). Some clones in this sample may be carry-over from other donors' samples.

The chain combines TRBV28 with TRBJ2-7; 7 nucleotides align to TRBD1. Germline V CDR1 and CDR2: MDHEN, SYDVKM. J lost 5 bases, V lost 5 bases, and 9 bases had no gene match. The CDR3 loop spans 14 amino acids. CDR3 loop: CASSIFRGLDEQYF. The CDR3 region has the DNA TGTGCCAGCAGTATATTCAGGGGGTTAGACGAGCAGTACTTC.

This rearrangement joins TRBV7-6 to TRBJ2-2; the match to TRBD2 covers 7 bases. V dropped 4 bases and J dropped 5; count of bases not matched to a gene: 13. The CDR3 totals 17 residues. From germline, CDR1 is SGHVS and CDR2 FNYEAQ. CDR3 DNA: TGTGCCAGCAGCTCCCCAGCGGGACCGAGTTGGACCGGGGAGCTGTTTTTT. Its protein product is CASSSPAGPSWTGELFF.

Here the CDR3 DNA reads TGTGCCAGCGAGGGGAGGCCAGATTACGAGCAGTACTTC. Translation gives CASEGRPDYEQYF. The genes are TRBV7-9 and TRBJ2-7; tentatively, D is TRBD2 (6 bases). With 8 bases removed from V and 4 bases from J, the gap between germline ends came to 15 bases. Germline loops: CDR1 SEHNR, CDR2 FQNEAQ (reference sequence). The CDR3 runs to 13 residues.

The V call is TRBV6-1, the J call TRBJ1-1; D unclear. The germline CDR1 and CDR2 sequences are MNHNS and SASEGT. The CDR3 has 17 residues. V lost 2 bases, J lost 1 base, and 17 bases lay in between. CDR3 sequence reads: CASSERVWGGRNTEAFF. In nucleotides, the CDR3 is TGTGCCAGCAGTGAACGAGTGTGGGGAGGGAGGAACACTGAAGCTTTCTTT.

The sample holds many counts of this clonotype. This chain joins TRBV20-1 and TRBJ2-1, with 8 bases lining up with TRBD1. This CDR3 contains 14 residues. The junction had 6 bases not matched to a gene; V was cut back by 3 bases and J by 5 bases. Germline-derived CDR1 and CDR2 are DFQATT and SNEGSKA (reference sequence). The CDR3 coding sequence is TGCAGTGCTAGCCCAGGGGGCGGACACAATGAGCAGTTCTTC. Encoded protein: CSASPGGGHNEQFF.

This chain joins TRBV29-1 and TRBJ1-1; D not resolved. V lost 3 bases, J lost 0 bases, and 14 bases lay in between. Germline CDR1 SQVTM, CDR2 ANQGSEA. The CDR3 loop spans 15 amino acids. CDR3 sequence (DNA): TGCAGCGTTGACGGTGAGGGCAGAATGAACACTGAAGCTTTCTTT. This gives the protein CSVDGEGRMNTEAFF. Looking up the rest from reference TRBV29-1 and TRBJ1-1 gives the full variable domain: SAVISQKPSRDICQRGTSLTIQCQVDSQVTMMFWYRQQPGQSLTLIATANQGSEATYESGFVIDKFPISRPNLTFSTLTVSNMSPEDSSIYLCSVDGEGRMNTEAFFGQGTRLTVV.

The V gene is TRBV20-1, the J gene TRBJ2-1; a weak D match, TRBD1 (6 bases). V lost 5 bases and J 2 bases, leaving 13 bases between the germline ends. The germline CDR1 and CDR2 sequences are DFQATT and SNEGSKA (reference sequence). The CDR3 has 14 residues. The CDR3 reads CSAGGRDTYNEQFF. Here the CDR3 DNA reads TGCAGTGCTGGGGGCAGGGATACCTACAATGAGCAGTTCTTC.